The 18 T cell receptor beta chains presented below share a single source sample, sequenced in a study of T cells after yellow fever vaccination. In TCRdb, the 5' RACE reads were re-called with MiXCR into one record per CDR3 protein. The sample consists of 300,000 to 350,000 distinct CDR3 sequences, 3.5% to 4.5% of them appearing once. The sample in question was PBMCs, obtained 15 days after the yellow fever booster vaccination. These receptors came from a man between 18 and 35 years old who received the YFV17D yellow fever vaccine.

This clonotype was detected ten times or more. The chain carries TRBV4-1 and TRBJ2-3; tentatively, D is TRBD1 (6 bases). The germline CDR1 and CDR2 sequences are MGHRA and YSYEKL. The V gene lost 0 bases and the J gene lost 11 bases, with 12 bases spanning the gap. The CDR3 loop spans 13 amino acids. The CDR3, as DNA: TGCGCCAGCAGCCAAGAGAGTAAGGACAGGCAGTATTTT. Residues: CASSQESKDRQYF.

The V and J genes are TRBV20-1 and TRBJ2-3, with 7 bases matching TRBD2. Germline V lookup: CDR1 DFQATT, CDR2 SNEGSKA (reference sequence). The ends lost 2 bases at V and 5 bases at J; junction bases unmatched: 10. CDR3 length: 15 amino acids. For the CDR3, the DNA is TGCAGTGCTAGAACCATCGGGGGGTCGGGAGATACGCAGTATTTT. This gives the protein CSARTIGGSGDTQYF.

This clonotype was seen only a few times. The rearrangement links TRBV3-1 to TRBJ1-2; TRBD1 aligns across 9 bases. After removal of 1 base from V and 7 bases from J, the junction contained 7 bases not matched to a gene. The CDR3 is 15 residues long. CDR1 and CDR2 (germline): LGHDT, YNNKEL (reference sequence). Here the CDR3 DNA reads TGTGCCAGCAGCCAAGGGGGACAGGGAGGTCTTGGCTACACCTTC. Amino acid sequence: CASSQGGQGGLGYTF.

The V gene is TRBV20-1, the J gene TRBJ2-7; the match to TRBD1 covers 7 bases. The CDR3 contains 12 residues. Germline V gene lookup returns CDR1 DFQATT and CDR2 SNEGSKA (reference sequence). J lost 0 bases, V lost 6 bases, and 2 bases had no gene match. The CDR3: CSARTGSYEQYF. The DNA of the CDR3 is TGCAGTGCGAGGACAGGCTCCTACGAGCAGTACTTC.

This clonotype showed up just a few times. The chain links TRBV20-1 to TRBJ2-7; 8 bases agree with TRBD1. CDR3 length equals 13 residues. Germline V gene sequence: CDR1 DFQATT, CDR2 SNEGSKA (reference sequence). V lost 6 bases to trimming and J lost 4 bases; unmatched junction nucleotides: 8. The CDR3 region is CSALTGAAYEQYF. CDR3 DNA: TGCAGTGCCTTGACAGGGGCGGCATACGAGCAGTACTTC.

This clonotype has at least ten counts. The V gene is TRBV10-3, the J gene TRBJ2-3, with TRBD2 matching over 7 bases. Germline CDR1 and CDR2: ENHRY and SYGVKD. The CDR3 totals 13 residues. V gave up 6 bases and J gave up 5 bases; unmatched junction bases: 5. In DNA form, the CDR3 reads TGTGCCATCAGCGGTAGGGAGGGAGATACGCAGTATTTT. It is translated as CAISGREGDTQYF.

This clonotype was seen many times. This chain joins TRBV15 and TRBJ1-1; D possibly corresponds to TRBD1 (6 bases). V was clipped by 5 bases and J by 2 bases, with 12 bases between them. This CDR3 is built from 14 residues. The germline V gene encodes CDR1 LNHNV and CDR2 YYDKDF (reference sequence). Here the CDR3 DNA reads TGTGCCACCAGCCCCCGGACAGTCAACACTGAAGCTTTCTTT. Translation gives CATSPRTVNTEAFF.

The V call is TRBV15, the J call TRBJ2-2, with 8 positions matching TRBD2. J gave up 2 bases and V 0 bases, and 5 bases lay outside the gene matches. The CDR3 extends over 17 amino acids. Per the germline V gene, CDR1 is LNHNV and CDR2 is YYDKDF (reference sequence). The CDR3 DNA reads as TGTGCCACCAGCAGAGATGGGAGCGGGGGAAACACCGGGGAGCTGTTTTTT. Amino acid sequence: CATSRDGSGGNTGELFF.

This clonotype was seen a handful of times. The gene calls are TRBV6-6 and TRBJ2-2, with 8 bases aligning to TRBD2. V dropped 2 bases and J dropped 1; count of bases not matched to a gene: 3. The CDR3 is made up of 16 amino acids. Germline values: CDR1 MNHNY, CDR2 SVGAGI (reference sequence). CDR3 loop: CASSYGLAGNTGELFF. The DNA of the CDR3 is TGTGCCAGCAGTTACGGGCTAGCGGGGAACACCGGGGAGCTGTTTTTT.

This clonotype was seen at least ten times. The V call is TRBV5-4, the J call TRBJ2-7; 9 positions agree with TRBD1. CDR1 and CDR2 from the germline V gene are SGHNT and YYREEE (reference sequence). Trimming cost V 3 bases and J 9 bases; bases outside gene matches: 7. The CDR3 is 13 residues long. CDR3 loop: CASSSGQGSVQYF. In nucleotides, the CDR3 is TGTGCCAGCAGCTCGGGACAGGGCTCTGTGCAGTACTTC.

V usage is TRBV29-1 and J usage is TRBJ2-5; TRBD1 might be the D (6 bases). There are 13 residues in the CDR3. Germline lookup yields CDR1 SQVTM and CDR2 ANQGSEA. V was trimmed by 7 bases and J by 5 bases, leaving 17 bases between them. CDR3: CSADTTGFETQYF. CDR3 bases: TGCAGCGCTGATACAACAGGGTTCGAGACCCAGTACTTC.

This clonotype was observed at least ten times. This chain links TRBV4-2 with TRBJ1-1; D call uncertain. The CDR3 loop spans 12 amino acids. Looked up from germline, CDR1 is LGHNA and CDR2 is YNFKEQ. V lost 2 bases, J lost 8 bases, and 9 bases lay in between. In DNA, the CDR3 is TGTGCCAGCAGCCAAAGGGCAGAGGAAGCTTTCTTT. Its translation: CASSQRAEEAFF.

The chain couples TRBV6-2 or TRBV6-3 to TRBJ2-3, with TRBD1 as a possible D gene (5 bases). Trimming removed 2 bases from V and 0 bases from J, with 9 bases in between. The germline CDR1 and CDR2 sequences are MNHEY and SVGEGT. The CDR3 extends over 15 amino acids. CDR3 bases: TGTGCCAGCAGTTACGAAGGGGTTAGCACAGATACGCAGTATTTT. Translating it yields CASSYEGVSTDTQYF.

At least ten counts were recorded for this clonotype. The rearrangement uses TRBV7-2 and TRBJ2-5; D is unresolved. The CDR3 extends over 13 amino acids. The V end lost 5 bases, the J end lost 5 bases, and 12 bases lay between the germline ends. Germline-derived CDR1 and CDR2 are SGHTA and FQGNSA. The CDR3 nucleotides read TGTGCCAGCAGCACCCAGGAACGGGAGACCCAGTACTTC. Protein sequence: CASSTQERETQYF.

The V call is TRBV6-1, the J call TRBJ1-1; TRBD1 is a possible D gene (6 bases). Per germline, CDR1 MNHNS and CDR2 SASEGT. Deletions cut 3 bases from V and 5 bases from J, with 13 bases between. This CDR3 is built from 14 residues. CDR3 DNA: TGTGCCAGCAGTGAGAGGGCAGGGGCGACTGAAGCTTTCTTT. Amino acid sequence: CASSERAGATEAFF.

This clonotype was counted a few times. The chain is built from TRBV7-8 and TRBJ2-3, with D maybe TRBD1 (6 bases). The ends were cut back, 6 bases at V and 3 bases at J, with 10 bases in the middle. Germline V gene sequence: CDR1 SGHVS, CDR2 FQNEAQ. The CDR3 has 13 residues. CDR3 nucleotides: TGTGCCAGCAGACCCAGGGGAACAGATACGCAGTATTTT. Amino acid sequence: CASRPRGTDTQYF. Supplemented by reference TRBV7-8 and TRBJ2-3, the full variable domain reads GAGVSQSPRYKVAKRGQDVALRCDPISGHVSLFWYQQALGQGPEFLTYFQNEAQLDKSGLPSDRFFAERPEGSVSTLKIQRTQQEDSAVYLCASRPRGTDTQYFGPGTRLTVL.

The sample holds many counts of this clonotype. This rearrangement joins TRBV7-9 to TRBJ2-7; D is perhaps TRBD1 (5 bases). The CDR3 contains 13 residues. Germline V gene sequence: CDR1 SEHNR, CDR2 FQNEAQ (reference sequence). V was clipped by 1 base and J by 7 bases, with 11 bases between them. This CDR3 reads CASSLGGLGEQYV. CDR3 nucleotide sequence: TGTGCCAGCAGCTTAGGGGGCTTGGGTGAGCAGTACGTC.

This clonotype was recorded at least ten times. The rearrangement uses TRBV5-1 and TRBJ2-2; no clear D. Germline-derived CDR1 and CDR2 are SGHRS and YFSETQ. This CDR3 comprises 14 residues. Trimming took off 6 bases at V and 3 bases at J, with 12 bases between the two ends. CDR3 bases: TGCGCCAGCATGCCTCCCCGAGACACCGGGGAGCTGTTTTTT. The encoded protein is CASMPPRDTGELFF.